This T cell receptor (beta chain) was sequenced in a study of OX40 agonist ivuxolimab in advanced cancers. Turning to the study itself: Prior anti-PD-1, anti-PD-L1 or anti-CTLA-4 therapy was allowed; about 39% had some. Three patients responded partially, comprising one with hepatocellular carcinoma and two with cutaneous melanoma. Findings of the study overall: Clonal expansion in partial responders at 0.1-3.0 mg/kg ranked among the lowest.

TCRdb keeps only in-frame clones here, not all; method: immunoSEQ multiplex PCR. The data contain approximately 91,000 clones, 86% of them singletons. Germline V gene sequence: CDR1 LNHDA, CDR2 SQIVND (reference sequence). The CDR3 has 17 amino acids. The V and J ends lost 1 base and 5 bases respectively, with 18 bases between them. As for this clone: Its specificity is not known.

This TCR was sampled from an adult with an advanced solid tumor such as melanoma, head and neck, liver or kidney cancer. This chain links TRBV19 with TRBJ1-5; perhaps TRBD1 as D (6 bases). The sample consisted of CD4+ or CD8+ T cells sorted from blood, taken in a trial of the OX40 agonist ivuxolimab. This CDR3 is CASSIGRGLGSDQPQHF. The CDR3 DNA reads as TGTGCCAGTAGTATAGGCAGGGGCTTAGGGTCCGATCAGCCCCAGCATTTT.